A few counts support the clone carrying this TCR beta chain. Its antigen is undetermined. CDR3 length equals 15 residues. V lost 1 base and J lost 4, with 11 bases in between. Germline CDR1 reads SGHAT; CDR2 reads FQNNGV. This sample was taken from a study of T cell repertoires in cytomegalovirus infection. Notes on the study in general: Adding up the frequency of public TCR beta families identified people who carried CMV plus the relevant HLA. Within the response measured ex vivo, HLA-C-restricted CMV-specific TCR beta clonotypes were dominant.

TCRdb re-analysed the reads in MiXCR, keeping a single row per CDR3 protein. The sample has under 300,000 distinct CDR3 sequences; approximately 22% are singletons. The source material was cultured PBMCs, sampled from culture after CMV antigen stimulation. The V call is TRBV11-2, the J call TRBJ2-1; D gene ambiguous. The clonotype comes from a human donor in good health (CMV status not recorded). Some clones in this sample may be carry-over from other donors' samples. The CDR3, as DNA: TGTGCCAGCAGCTTAGTATTGGGTCGGTACAATGAGCAGTTCTTC. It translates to CASSLVLGRYNEQFF.